This T cell receptor (beta chain) was identified in a study of CXCR3-negative and CXCR3-positive naive CD8 T cells. Study findings and constraints: Naive cells used TRBV-TRBJ genes in much the same way whether CXCR3-negative or CXCR3-positive; memory cells did not. Naive subsets did not differ in surface CD5, and the authors estimated TCR strength using properties of the TRB CDR3.

Note on this clonotype: Its antigen remains unidentified.

The germline V gene has CDR1 MGHRA and CDR2 YSYEKL. The CDR3 runs 17 residues. All TRB cDNA libraries came from 5' RACE performed with UMI labels. TCRdb reprocessed the 5' RACE reads and reports one entry per CDR3 protein, with no DNA. Here the sample table reports 50,000 to 65,000 distinct CDR3 sequences. The sample was memory CD8+ T cells from blood. The origin of this receptor is a human donor in good health. Some clones in this sample may be carry-over from other donors' samples. The chain links TRBV4-1 to TRBJ1-1; TCRdb reports TRBD1, a call that lacks DNA to check it against. CDR3 loop: CASSLTDREYQYTEAFF.